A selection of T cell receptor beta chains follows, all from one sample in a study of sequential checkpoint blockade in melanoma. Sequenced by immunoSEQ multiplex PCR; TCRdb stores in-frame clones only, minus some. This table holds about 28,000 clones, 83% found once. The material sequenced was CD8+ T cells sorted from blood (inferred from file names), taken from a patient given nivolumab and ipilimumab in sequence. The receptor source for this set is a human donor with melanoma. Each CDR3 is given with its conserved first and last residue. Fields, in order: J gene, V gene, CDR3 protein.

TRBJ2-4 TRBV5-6 CASSTPVGGWGNIQYF
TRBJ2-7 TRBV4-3 CASSHRGNEQYF
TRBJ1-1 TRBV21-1 CASSRPTRAGVTEAFF
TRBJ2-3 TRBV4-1 CASSNGQGGTDTQYF
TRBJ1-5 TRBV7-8 CASSLEGANSNQPQHF
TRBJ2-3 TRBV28 CASRLIAGSKDTQYF
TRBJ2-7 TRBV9 CASSPDLAPKAGEQYF
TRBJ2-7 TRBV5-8 CASSTGPGLDEQYF
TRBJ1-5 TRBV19 CASSIGLQPQHF
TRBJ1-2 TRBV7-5 CARSLNRGLCFGYTF
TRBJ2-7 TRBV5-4 CASSPGLQGPYEQYF
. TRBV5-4 CASSWGTGVHEQYF
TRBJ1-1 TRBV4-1 CASSQGPGSPEAFF
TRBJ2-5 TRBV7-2 CASSHRDSGQETQYF
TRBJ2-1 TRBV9 CASSVVSGRNNEQFF
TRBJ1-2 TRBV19 CASSRSGNGYYGYTF
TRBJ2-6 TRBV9 CASSLRTGLDSGANVLTF
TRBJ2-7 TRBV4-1 CASSQGASYDYEQYF
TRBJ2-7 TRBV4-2 CASSQDEVYEQYF
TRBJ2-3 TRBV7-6 CASSPREGYTDTQYF
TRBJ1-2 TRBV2 CASIGRGYGYTF
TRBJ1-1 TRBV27 CASVRKTEAFF
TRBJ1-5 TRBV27 CASGQGDTGQPQHF
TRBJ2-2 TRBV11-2 CASSVGQGAAGELFF
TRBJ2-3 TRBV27 CASSLSGTDTQYF
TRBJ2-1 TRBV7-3 CASSPNGAVAYNEQFF